This T cell receptor (beta chain) was retrieved from a study of blood T cells in healthy people across ages. Study results and caveats: Versus aged donors, long-lived donors had higher diversity and more naive CD4+ cells.

For the second PCR, which ran for about 6 to 12 cycles, a sample-barcoded 5' primer and a J-beta primer mix were used. Each CDR3 protein is one row after TCRdb ran MiXCR on the 5' RACE reads. Here the sample spans about 720,000 distinct CDR3 sequences, 22% being singletons. From germline, CDR1 is GTSNPN and CDR2 SVGIG (reference sequence). This CDR3 comprises 15 residues. J lost 0 bases, V lost 2 bases, and 3 bases had no gene match. This clonotype was counted between two and nine times. What it binds is not known. Sequenced: blood. The clonotype originates from a man between 65 and 79 years old in good health. The chain carries TRBV30 and TRBJ1-2; TRBD1 matches at 10 bases. CDR3 residues: CAWSFDRGPNYGYTF. CDR3 DNA: TGTGCCTGGAGTTTCGACAGGGGGCCTAACTATGGCTACACCTTC.